The 3 T cell receptor beta chains presented below share a single source sample, sequenced in a study of blood T cell repertoires in COVID-19. The protocol was immunoSEQ multiplex PCR, while the TCRdb copy is restricted to in-frame clones and leaves out a portion. The top ten hold about a fifth of the sample, which has about 61,000 clones, 88% seen once. Sequencing was performed on peripheral blood. Every receptor here comes from a woman aged 50 to 60 with active or convalescent COVID-19.

The rearrangement uses TRBV9 and TRBJ2-1; TRBD2 matches 10 bases. This CDR3 has 15 residues. The germline gives CDR1 SGDLS, CDR2 YYNGEE. Germline trimming cut 4 bases from V and 2 bases from J; bases unmatched to any gene: 3. The CDR3, as DNA: TGTGCCAGCAGCCTCCTAGCGGGAGCCTACAATGAGCAGTTCTTC. This sequence encodes CASSLLAGAYNEQFF.

The chain combines TRBV9 with TRBJ2-2; the match to TRBD2 covers 9 bases. The CDR3 length is 18 residues. Germline lookup yields CDR1 SGDLS and CDR2 YYNGEE. V dropped 3 bases and J dropped 5; count of bases not matched to a gene: 14. The CDR3 sequence is CASSELVAGAGRTGELFF. As DNA, the CDR3 is TGTGCCAGCAGCGAACTAGTAGCGGGAGCGGGCAGAACCGGGGAGCTGTTTTTT.

The chain couples TRBV10-3 to TRBJ2-5; TRBD1 is a possible D gene (6 bases). The germline V and J ends were trimmed by 2 bases and 3 bases, with 13 bases remaining between them. The CDR3 sequence is 15 residues long. Germline V lookup: CDR1 ENHRY, CDR2 SYGVKD. The CDR3 loop reads CAISEPVTGKETQYF. CDR3 coding DNA: TGTGCCATCAGTGAGCCCGTTACAGGGAAAGAGACCCAGTACTTC.